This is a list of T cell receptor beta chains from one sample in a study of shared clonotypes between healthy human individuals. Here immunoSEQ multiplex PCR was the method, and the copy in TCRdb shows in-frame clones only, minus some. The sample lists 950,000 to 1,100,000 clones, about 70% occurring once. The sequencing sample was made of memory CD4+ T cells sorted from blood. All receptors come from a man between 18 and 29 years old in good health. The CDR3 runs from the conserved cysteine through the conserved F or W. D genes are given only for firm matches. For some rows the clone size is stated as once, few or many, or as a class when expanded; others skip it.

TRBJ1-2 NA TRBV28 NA CASSYFYGYTF TGTGCCAGCAGTTATTTCTATGGCTACACCTTC
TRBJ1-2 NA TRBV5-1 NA CASSLVQNYGYTF TGCGCCAGCAGCTTAGTACAGAACTATGGCTACACCTTC
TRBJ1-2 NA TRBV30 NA CAWTGQGLGGYTF TGTGCCTGGACCGGTCAGGGGTTAGGGGGCTACACCTTC
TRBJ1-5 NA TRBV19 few CASTAWGGNQPQHF TGTGCCAGTACGGCCTGGGGGGGCAATCAGCCCCAGCATTTT
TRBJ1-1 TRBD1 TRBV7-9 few CAHSGGQGEAFF TGTGCCCATAGTGGAGGACAGGGCGAAGCTTTCTTT
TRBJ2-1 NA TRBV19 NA CATRADRSNEQFF TGTGCCACTAGAGCCGACAGATCCAATGAGCAGTTCTTC
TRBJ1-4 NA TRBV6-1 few CASSERRADEKLFF TGTGCCAGCAGTGAACGTAGGGCTGATGAAAAACTGTTTTTT
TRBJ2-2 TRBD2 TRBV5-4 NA CASSPRTSGRTGELFF TGTGCCAGCAGCCCGCGGACTAGCGGGAGAACCGGGGAGCTGTTTTTT
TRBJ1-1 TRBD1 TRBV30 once CAWSRGQVLEAFF TGTGCCTGGAGTAGGGGACAGGTGCTTGAAGCTTTCTTT
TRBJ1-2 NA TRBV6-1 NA CASSDRADSLYGYTF TGTGCCAGCAGTGATAGGGCCGACTCTTTATATGGCTACACCTTC
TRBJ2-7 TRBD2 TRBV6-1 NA CASSGDPPAGGYEQYF TGTGCCAGCAGTGGAGATCCCCCAGCGGGAGGCTACGAGCAGTACTTC
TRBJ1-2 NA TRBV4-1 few CASSQSQGGGYTF TGCGCCAGCAGCCAATCCCAGGGCGGTGGCTACACCTTC
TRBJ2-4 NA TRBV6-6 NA CASSYAAGTKNIQYF TGTGCCAGCAGTTACGCGGCCGGGACCAAAAACATTCAGTACTTC
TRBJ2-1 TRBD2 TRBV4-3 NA CASSLGLAGAGEQFF TGCGCCAGCAGCCTGGGACTAGCGGGAGCCGGGGAGCAGTTCTTC
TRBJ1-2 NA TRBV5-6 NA CASSLLLAGSGGYTF TGTGCCAGCAGCTTATTGCTTGCCGGGAGTGGAGGCTACACCTTC
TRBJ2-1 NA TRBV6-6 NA CASSLTRDSYNEQFF TGTGCCAGCAGTTTGACTAGGGACTCCTACAATGAGCAGTTCTTC
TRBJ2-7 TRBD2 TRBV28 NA CASSFNERGGLGEQYF TGTGCCAGCAGTTTTAACGAGCGGGGGGGTCTCGGCGAGCAGTACTTC
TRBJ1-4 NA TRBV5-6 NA CASSWRGPTNEKLFF TGTGCCAGCAGCTGGCGGGGACCAACTAATGAAAAACTGTTTTTT
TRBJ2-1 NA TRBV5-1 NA CASSFGRTADEQFF TGCGCCAGCAGCTTTGGCCGCACGGCGGATGAGCAGTTCTTC
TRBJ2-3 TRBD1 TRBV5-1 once CASTRQGIQADTQYF TGCGCCAGCACCCGACAGGGAATTCAGGCAGATACGCAGTATTTT
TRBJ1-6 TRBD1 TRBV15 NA CATSGDRGLIGALHF TGTGCCACCAGCGGAGACAGGGGGCTGATAGGAGCCCTCCACTTT
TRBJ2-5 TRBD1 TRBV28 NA CASSLSGQAQETQYF TGTGCCAGCAGTTTATCGGGACAGGCACAAGAGACCCAGTACTTC
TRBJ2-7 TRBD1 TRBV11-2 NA CASSSGTGGPYEQYF TGTGCCAGCAGTTCCGGGACAGGGGGCCCCTACGAGCAGTACTTC
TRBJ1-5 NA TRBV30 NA CAWSVGDYSNQPQHF TGTGCCTGGAGTGTAGGGGACTATAGCAATCAGCCCCAGCATTTT
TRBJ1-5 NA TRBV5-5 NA CASSPGGDRQPQHF TGTGCCAGCAGCCCGGGAGGGGACCGTCAGCCCCAGCATTTT
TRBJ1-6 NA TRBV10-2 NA CASSEESLLSSPLHF TGCGCCAGCAGTGAAGAATCGCTGCTGAGTTCACCCCTCCACTTT